This entry is about one T cell receptor beta chain. Its antigen has not been determined. No much larger clone exists at a distance of one base, and base qualities are not known. The sample comes from a study of blood T cell repertoires in COVID-19 (dated by TCRdb to 2018 to 2021). About the full investigation: Samples covering the acute and convalescent phases of COVID-19 were provided by collaborators in the United States, Italy and Spain. The prospective study material was composed of cDNA or gDNA derived from T cells, B-cell-depleted T cells, or PBMCs. Deeply sampled blood TCRbeta repertoires from subjects exposed to, actively infected with, or recovered from COVID-19 were included in the dataset. The repertoires were released in a freely available public database meant as a resource for research on the immune response to SARS-CoV-2. The samples were drawn from two sources: the first 160 participants of the ongoing ImmuneRACE study, and 1,200 or so subjects contributed by 6 global collaborators. Nearly every sample came with metadata listing a de-identified subject ID, COVID-19 status, age in years and sex. HLA class I and class II types, where available, came from metadata supplied by the sample provider rather than from assay-based typing.

The immunoSEQ Assay, a bias-controlled multiplex PCR, was used to amplify TCRbeta CDR3 regions from genomic DNA. Processing in the source paper ran as follows. The number of nucleated cells in each sample was estimated from the amplification of reference gene primers within the assay. To quantify the absolute abundance of each unique TCRbeta CDR3 rearrangement, sequence reads were collapsed and filtered. For each sample, productive Simpson clonality was calculated as the square root of Simpson's diversity index over productive rearrangements. TCRdb took over this immuneACCESS table, retaining in-frame rearrangements with V and J assigned. Such tables are incomplete; in checked studies, under half of the missing clones stem from an unresolved V gene, and the remainder is unexplained. V and J calls and clone size are as listed in that table; D and trimming were resolved from the DNA. In this sample the table shows around 240,000 clones, more than 70% of which occur a single time. Roughly 2% of the sample lies in the top ten.

Enrolling through a virtual design, the prospective study's participants ranged in age from roughly 18 to 100 years and lived across approximately 25 United States geographic areas. To assign participants to cohorts, the prospective study relied on clinical history that participants themselves reported in a screening survey and a study questionnaire. Recovered participants in ImmuneRACE Cohort 3 were defined as having two consecutive negative NP/OP PCR tests, clearance from a healthcare professional, or resolution of symptoms. In the prospective study, mobile phlebotomists collected whole blood, serum and a nasopharyngeal or oropharyngeal swab from each participant. Additional blood draws and questionnaires over an approximately 2-month period could optionally be provided by prospective study participants. Prospective study blood samples were shipped either frozen or at room temperature before DNA extraction.

The germline V gene sets CDR1 to MDHEN and CDR2 to SYDVKM. The CDR3 spans 13 residues, from the cysteine through the phenylalanine. The retained sequence is limited to the CDR3, 39 bases, with the frame set at the first base. The V and J ends are trimmed by 4 bases and 0 bases, leaving 7 bases between them. General conclusions and limits of the study: The quantity of clinical and demographic metadata differed by source and by participant and was supplied without curation.

The sequence was obtained from a woman aged 45-65 years who had recovered from COVID-19. This chain joins TRBV28 to TRBJ2-7; the D gene assignment is ambiguous. The specimen was PBMCs or T cells enriched from blood (not recorded which). The CDR3 reads as follows: CASSSRSSYEQYF. The sequenced DNA: TGTGCCAGCAGTTCGCGAAGCTCCTACGAGCAGTACTTC. Beyond the CDR3, the reference TRBV28 and TRBJ2-7 genes provide the residues; the full variable domain reads: DVKVTQSSRYLVKRTGEKVFLECVQDMDHENMFWYRQDPGLGLRLIYFSYDVKMKEKGDIPEGYSVSREKKERFSLILESASTNQTSMYLCASSSRSSYEQYFGPGTRLTVT.